This T cell receptor beta chain comes out of a study of CD8+ T cells in alopecia areata. Study-wide background: Treatment with tofacitinib (6 to 18 months) was followed by 6 months off drug. Regarding the study as a whole: Affected scalp, especially in alopecia totalis/universalis, had a higher clonality than normal scalp did. It was less clear whether patients shared TCRs than it was in mice, possibly because of HLA.

By proportion, this clone is large (0.1 to 1%). Its antigen is currently unknown. Samples from alopecia areata patients were lesional scalp punch biopsies and peripheral blood. The CDR3 is 13 residues long. CDR1 is SGHDT, CDR2 YYEEEE, per germline. Trimming cost V 8 bases and J 3 bases; bases outside gene matches: 8. The sequencing template was cDNA reverse transcribed from extracted RNA. Generated by immunoSEQ multiplex PCR, the TCRdb table keeps only in-frame clones and is missing some. The table has roughly 10,000 clones, around 59% seen once. This clonotype was sampled from a human donor with alopecia areata. The sample consisted of skin, taken at week 0. The chain is built from TRBV5-6 and TRBJ2-7, with 7 bases lining up with TRBD1. Written as DNA, the CDR3 is TGTGCCAGTCGAGGGACAGCCCGCTACGAGCAGTACTTC. Translation: CASRGTARYEQYF.